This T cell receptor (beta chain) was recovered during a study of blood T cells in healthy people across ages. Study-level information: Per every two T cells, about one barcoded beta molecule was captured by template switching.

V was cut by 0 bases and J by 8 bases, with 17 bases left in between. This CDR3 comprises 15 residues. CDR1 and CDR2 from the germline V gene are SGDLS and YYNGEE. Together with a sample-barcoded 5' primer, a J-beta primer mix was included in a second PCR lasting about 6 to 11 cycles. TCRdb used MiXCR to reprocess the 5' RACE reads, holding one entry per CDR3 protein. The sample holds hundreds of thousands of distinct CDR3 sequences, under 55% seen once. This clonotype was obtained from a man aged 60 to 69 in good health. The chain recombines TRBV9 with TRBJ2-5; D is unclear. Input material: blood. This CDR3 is CASSVGAPSIETQYF. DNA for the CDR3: TGTGCCAGCAGCGTAGGCGCCCCTTCTATTGAAACCCAGTACTTC.